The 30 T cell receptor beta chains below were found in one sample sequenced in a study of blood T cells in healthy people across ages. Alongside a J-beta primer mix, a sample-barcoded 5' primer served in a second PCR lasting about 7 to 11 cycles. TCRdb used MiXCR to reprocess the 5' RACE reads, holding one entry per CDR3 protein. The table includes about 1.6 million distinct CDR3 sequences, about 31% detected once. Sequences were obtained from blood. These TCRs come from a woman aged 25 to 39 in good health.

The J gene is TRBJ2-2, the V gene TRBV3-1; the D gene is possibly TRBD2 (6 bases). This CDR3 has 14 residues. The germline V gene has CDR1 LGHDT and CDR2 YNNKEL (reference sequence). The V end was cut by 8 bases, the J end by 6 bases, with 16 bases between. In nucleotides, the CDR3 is TGTGCCAGCGGGGTTCGGCGGGGAGCCGGGGAGCTGTTTTTT. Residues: CASGVRRGAGELFF. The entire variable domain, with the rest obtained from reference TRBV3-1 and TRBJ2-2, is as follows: DTAVSQTPKYLVTQMGNDKSIKCEQNLGHDTMYWYKQDSKKFLKIMFSYNNKELIINETVPNRFSPKSPDKAHLNLHINSLELGDSAVYFCASGVRRGAGELFFGEGSRLTVL.

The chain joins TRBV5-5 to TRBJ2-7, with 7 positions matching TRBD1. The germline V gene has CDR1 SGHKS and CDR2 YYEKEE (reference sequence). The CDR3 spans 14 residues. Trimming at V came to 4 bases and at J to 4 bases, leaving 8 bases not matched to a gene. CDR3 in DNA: TGTGCCAGCAGCCCGCGACAGGGATATTACGAGCAGTACTTC. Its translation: CASSPRQGYYEQYF.

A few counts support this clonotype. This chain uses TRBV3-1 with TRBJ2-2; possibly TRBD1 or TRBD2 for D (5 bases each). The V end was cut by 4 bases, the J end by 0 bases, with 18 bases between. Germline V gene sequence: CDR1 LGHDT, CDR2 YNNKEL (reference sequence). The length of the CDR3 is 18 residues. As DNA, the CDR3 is TGTGCCAGCAGCCGAGGGGTACTAGGGCCGGCGAACACCGGGGAGCTGTTTTTT. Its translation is CASSRGVLGPANTGELFF. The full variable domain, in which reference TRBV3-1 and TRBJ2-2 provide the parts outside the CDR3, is DTAVSQTPKYLVTQMGNDKSIKCEQNLGHDTMYWYKQDSKKFLKIMFSYNNKELIINETVPNRFSPKSPDKAHLNLHINSLELGDSAVYFCASSRGVLGPANTGELFFGEGSRLTVL.

The CDR3 spells CASSSLNGRSTDTQYF. CDR3 nucleotides: TGTGCCAGCAGTTCACTAAACGGACGGAGCACAGATACGCAGTATTTT. The chain uses TRBV7-9 and TRBJ2-3, with no clear D. The germline gives CDR1 SEHNR, CDR2 FQNEAQ (reference sequence). Trimming shortened V by 6 bases and J by 0 bases, and 16 bases separated the two germline ends. The CDR3 is made up of 16 amino acids. Full variable domain (remainder filled in from reference TRBV7-9 and TRBJ2-3): DTGVSQNPRHKITKRGQNVTFRCDPISEHNRLYWYRQTLGQGPEFLTYFQNEAQLEKSRLLSDRFSAERPKGSFSTLEIQRTEQGDSAMYLCASSSLNGRSTDTQYFGPGTRLTVL.

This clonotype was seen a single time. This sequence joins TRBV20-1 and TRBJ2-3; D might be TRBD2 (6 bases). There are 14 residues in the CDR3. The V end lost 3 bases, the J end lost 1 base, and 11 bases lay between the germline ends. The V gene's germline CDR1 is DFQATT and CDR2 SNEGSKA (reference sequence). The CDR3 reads CSARLRRGTDTQYF. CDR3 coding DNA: TGCAGTGCTAGGCTCAGGAGGGGCACAGATACGCAGTATTTT.

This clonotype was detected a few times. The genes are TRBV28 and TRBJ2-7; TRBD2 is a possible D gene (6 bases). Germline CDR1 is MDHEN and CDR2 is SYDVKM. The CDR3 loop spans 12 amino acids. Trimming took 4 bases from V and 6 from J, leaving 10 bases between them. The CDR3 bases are TGTGCCAGCAGTTCCCTAGCGTTCGAGCAGTACTTC. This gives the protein CASSSLAFEQYF.

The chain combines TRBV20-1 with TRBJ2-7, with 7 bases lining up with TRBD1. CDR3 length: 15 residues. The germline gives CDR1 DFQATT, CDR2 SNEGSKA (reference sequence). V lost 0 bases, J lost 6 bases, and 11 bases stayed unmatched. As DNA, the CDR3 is TGCAGTGCTAGAGATGTCCACAGGGGCCTGCGCGAGCAGTACTTC. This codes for CSARDVHRGLREQYF.

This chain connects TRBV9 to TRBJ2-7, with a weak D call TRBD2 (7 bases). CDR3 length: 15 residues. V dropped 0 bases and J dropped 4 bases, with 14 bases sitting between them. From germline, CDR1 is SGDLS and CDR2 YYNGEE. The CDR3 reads CASSVVGGGLYEQYF. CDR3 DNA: TGTGCCAGCAGCGTAGTAGGGGGGGGCCTGTACGAGCAGTACTTC.

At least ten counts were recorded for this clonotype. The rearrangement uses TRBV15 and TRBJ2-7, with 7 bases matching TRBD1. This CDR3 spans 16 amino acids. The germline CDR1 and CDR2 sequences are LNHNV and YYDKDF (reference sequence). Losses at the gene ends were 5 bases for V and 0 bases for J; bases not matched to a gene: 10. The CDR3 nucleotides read TGTGCCACCAGCTCACGTCGGGACAGCAGCTCCTACGAGCAGTACTTC. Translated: CATSSRRDSSSYEQYF.

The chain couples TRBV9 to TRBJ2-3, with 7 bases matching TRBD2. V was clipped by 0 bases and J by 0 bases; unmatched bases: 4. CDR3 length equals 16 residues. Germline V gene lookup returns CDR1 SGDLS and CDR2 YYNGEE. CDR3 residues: CASSVGPSGSTDTQYF. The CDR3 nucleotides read TGTGCCAGCAGCGTAGGCCCTAGCGGAAGCACAGATACGCAGTATTTT.

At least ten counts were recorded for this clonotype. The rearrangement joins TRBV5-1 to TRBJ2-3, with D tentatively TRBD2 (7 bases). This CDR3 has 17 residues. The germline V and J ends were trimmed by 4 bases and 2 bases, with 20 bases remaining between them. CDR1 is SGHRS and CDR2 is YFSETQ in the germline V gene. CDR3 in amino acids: CASSNPEGGTYTDTQYF. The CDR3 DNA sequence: TGCGCCAGCAGCAACCCCGAGGGAGGGACATACACAGATACGCAGTATTTT.

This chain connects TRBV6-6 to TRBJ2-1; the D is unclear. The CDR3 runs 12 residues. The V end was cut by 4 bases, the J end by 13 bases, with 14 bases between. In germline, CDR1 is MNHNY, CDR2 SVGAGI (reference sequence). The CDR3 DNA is TGTGCCAGCAGTTCCCAAATTCTCACCCAGTTCTTC. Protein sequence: CASSSQILTQFF.

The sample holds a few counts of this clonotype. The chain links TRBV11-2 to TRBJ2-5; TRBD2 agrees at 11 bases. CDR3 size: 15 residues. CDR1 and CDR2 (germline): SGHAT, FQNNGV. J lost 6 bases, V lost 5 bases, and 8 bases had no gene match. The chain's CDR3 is CASSRLAGGIKTQYF. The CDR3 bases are TGTGCCAGCAGCCGGCTAGCGGGGGGAATAAAGACCCAGTACTTC.

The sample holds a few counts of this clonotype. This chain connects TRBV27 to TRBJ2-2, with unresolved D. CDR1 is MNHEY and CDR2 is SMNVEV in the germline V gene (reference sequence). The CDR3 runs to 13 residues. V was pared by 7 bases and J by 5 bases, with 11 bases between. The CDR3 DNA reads TGTGCCAGCACTTTTCGTGCAACCGGGGAGCTGTTTTTT. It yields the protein CASTFRATGELFF.

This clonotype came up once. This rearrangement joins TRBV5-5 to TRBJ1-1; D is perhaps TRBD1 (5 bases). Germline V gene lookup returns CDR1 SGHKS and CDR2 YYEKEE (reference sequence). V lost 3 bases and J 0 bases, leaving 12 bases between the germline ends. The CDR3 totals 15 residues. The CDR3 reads CASSSSGLMNTEAFF. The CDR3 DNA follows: TGTGCCAGCAGCTCCTCGGGGCTTATGAACACTGAAGCTTTCTTT.

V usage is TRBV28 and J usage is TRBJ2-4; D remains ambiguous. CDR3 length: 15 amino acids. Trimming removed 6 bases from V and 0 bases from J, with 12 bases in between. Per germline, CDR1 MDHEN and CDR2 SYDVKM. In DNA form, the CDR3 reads TGTGCCAGCAGAAGCCGGAATCTAGCCAAAAACATTCAGTACTTC. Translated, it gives CASRSRNLAKNIQYF.

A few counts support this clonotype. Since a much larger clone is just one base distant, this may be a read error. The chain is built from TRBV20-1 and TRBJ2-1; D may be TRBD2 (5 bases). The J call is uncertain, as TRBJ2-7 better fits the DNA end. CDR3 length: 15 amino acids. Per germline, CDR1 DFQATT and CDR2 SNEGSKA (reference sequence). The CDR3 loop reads CSAQILENSYNEQYF. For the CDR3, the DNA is TGCAGTGCCCAAATACTAGAGAACTCCTACAATGAGCAGTACTTC.

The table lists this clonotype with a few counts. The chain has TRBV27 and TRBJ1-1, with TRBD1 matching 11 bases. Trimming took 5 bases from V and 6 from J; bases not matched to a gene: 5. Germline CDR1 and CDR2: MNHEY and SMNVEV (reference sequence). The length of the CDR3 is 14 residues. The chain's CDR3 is CASSGQGAISEAFF. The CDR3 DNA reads TGTGCCAGCAGTGGACAGGGGGCGATATCTGAAGCTTTCTTT.

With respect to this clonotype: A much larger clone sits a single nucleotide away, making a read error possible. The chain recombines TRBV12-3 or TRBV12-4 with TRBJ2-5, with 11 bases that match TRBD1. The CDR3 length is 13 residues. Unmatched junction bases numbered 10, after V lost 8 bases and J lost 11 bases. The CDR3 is CASQTGQGDGQYF. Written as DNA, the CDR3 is TGTGCCAGCCAAACGGGACAGGGGGACGGGCAGTACTTC.

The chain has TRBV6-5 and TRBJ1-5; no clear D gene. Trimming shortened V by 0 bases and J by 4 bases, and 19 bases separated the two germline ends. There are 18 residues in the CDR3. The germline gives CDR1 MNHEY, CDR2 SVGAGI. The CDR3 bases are TGTGCCAGCAGTTACTCCTTCCAGGCCGCTGGAAAGAATCAGCCCCAGCATTTT. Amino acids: CASSYSFQAAGKNQPQHF.

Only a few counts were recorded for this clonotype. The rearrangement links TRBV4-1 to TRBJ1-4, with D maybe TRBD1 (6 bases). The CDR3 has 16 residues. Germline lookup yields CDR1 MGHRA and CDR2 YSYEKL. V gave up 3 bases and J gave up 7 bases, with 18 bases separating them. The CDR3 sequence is CASSQDPTGAPEKLFF. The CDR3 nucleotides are TGCGCCAGCAGCCAGGACCCGACGGGGGCGCCTGAAAAACTGTTTTTT.

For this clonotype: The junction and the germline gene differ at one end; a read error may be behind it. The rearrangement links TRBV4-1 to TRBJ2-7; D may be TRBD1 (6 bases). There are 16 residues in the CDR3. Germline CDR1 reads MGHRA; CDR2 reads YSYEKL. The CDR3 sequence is CASSHISGTSAYVQYF. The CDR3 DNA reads TGCGCCAGCAGCCATATATCCGGGACATCGGCCTACGTGCAGTACTTC.

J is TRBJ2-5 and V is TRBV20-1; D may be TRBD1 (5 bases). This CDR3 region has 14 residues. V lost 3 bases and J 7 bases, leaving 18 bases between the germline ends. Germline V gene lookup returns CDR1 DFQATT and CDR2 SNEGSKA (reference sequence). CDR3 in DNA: TGCAGTGCTAGCCCCCCCAGGGCCGGTGGGACCCAGTACTTC. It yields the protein CSASPPRAGGTQYF.

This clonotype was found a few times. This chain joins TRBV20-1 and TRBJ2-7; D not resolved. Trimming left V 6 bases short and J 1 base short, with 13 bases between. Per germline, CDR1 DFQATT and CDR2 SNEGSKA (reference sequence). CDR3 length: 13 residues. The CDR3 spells CSAERGRSYEQYF. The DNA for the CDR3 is TGCAGTGCCGAAAGAGGCAGATCCTACGAGCAGTACTTC.

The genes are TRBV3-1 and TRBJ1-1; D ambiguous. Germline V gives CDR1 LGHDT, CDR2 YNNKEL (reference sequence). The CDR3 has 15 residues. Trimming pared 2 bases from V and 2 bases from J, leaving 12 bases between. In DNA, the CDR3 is TGTGCCAGCAGCCAACAAAGTGGACTCAACACTGAAGCTTTCTTT. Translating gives CASSQQSGLNTEAFF.

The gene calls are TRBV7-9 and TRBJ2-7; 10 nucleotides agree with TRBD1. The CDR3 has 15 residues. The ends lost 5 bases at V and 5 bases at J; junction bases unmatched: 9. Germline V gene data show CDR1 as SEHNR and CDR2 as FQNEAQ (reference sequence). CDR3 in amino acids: CASSPGTGVFHEQYF. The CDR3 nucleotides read TGTGCCAGCAGCCCAGGGACAGGGGTTTTCCACGAGCAGTACTTC.

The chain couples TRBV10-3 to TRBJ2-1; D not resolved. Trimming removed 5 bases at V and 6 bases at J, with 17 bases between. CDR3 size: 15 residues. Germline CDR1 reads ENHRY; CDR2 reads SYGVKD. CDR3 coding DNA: TGTGCCATCAGTAGAGGCGGCCGCTCCCTCAATGAGCAGTTCTTC. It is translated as CAISRGGRSLNEQFF.

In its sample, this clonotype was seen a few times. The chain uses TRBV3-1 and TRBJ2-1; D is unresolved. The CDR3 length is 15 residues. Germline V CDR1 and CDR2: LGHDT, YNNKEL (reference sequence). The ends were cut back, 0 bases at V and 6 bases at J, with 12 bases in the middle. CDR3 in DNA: TGTGCCAGCAGCCAAGATTTCCTGCTTGGCAATGAGCAGTTCTTC. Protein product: CASSQDFLLGNEQFF.

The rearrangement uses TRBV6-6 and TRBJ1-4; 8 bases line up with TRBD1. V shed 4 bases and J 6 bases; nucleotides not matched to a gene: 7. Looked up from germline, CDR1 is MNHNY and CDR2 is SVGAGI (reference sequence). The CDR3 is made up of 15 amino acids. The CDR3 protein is CASSSPDRGDEKLFF. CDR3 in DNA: TGTGCCAGCAGTTCGCCCGACAGGGGAGATGAAAAACTGTTTTTT.

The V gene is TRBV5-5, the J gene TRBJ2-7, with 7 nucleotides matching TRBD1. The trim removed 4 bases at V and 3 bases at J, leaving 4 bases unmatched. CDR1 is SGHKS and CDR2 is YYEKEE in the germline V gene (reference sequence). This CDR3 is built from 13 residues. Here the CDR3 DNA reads TGTGCCAGCAGCATCAACAGGGGCTACGAGCAGTACTTC. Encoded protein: CASSINRGYEQYF.